These T cell receptor beta chains were read from a single sample in a study of T cells after yellow fever vaccination. TCRdb fed the 5' RACE reads into MiXCR, producing one record per CDR3 protein. The table has tens of thousands of distinct CDR3 sequences, approximately 7.5% seen once. The input for sequencing was CD8+ T cells sorted from PBMCs, taken on the day of the yellow fever booster vaccination. The origin of the receptors is a man aged 25-45 years who received the YFV17D yellow fever vaccine. Each CDR3 is given with its conserved first and last residue. D genes are given only for firm matches. Only part of the rows carry a size: once, few, many, or a class if the clone is expanded.

V,size,D,J,DNA,CDR3
TRBV5-6,NA,NA,TRBJ2-4,TGTGCCAGCAGCCTGATAGCCAAAAACATTCAGTACTTC,CASSLIAKNIQYF
TRBV5-1,few,TRBD2,TRBJ2-3,TGCGCCAGCAGCCCGGGACTAGCGGGAGTCACAGATACGCAGTATTTT,CASSPGLAGVTDTQYF
TRBV4-3,many,NA,TRBJ1-5,TGCGCCAGCAGCCATGCACATGGGGGCAATCAGCCCCAGCATTTT,CASSHAHGGNQPQHF
TRBV14,many,TRBD2,TRBJ2-1,TGTGCCAGCAGCCAAGATCGGCTAGCGGGACGTTACAACAATGAGCAGTTCTTC,CASSQDRLAGRYNNEQFF
TRBV9,NA,NA,TRBJ2-1,TGTGCCAGCAGCGTAGGATCGGGAGCGTCCTACAATGAGCAGTTCTTC,CASSVGSGASYNEQFF
TRBV19,many,TRBD1,TRBJ2-7,TGTGCCAGTAGTATAGCCGACAGGGCGACCTACGAGCAGTACTTC,CASSIADRATYEQYF
TRBV27,many,NA,TRBJ1-1,TGTGCCAGCAGTTTATCCCACAGAAATGAAGCTTTCTTT,CASSLSHRNEAFF
TRBV28,many,NA,TRBJ2-7,TGTGCCAGCAGATGGAGGAACTTATCCTACGAGCAGTACTTC,CASRWRNLSYEQYF
TRBV7-9,NA,NA,TRBJ2-7,TGTGCCAGCAGCCCTCAGGGGGGCGCGGAGCAGTACTTC,CASSPQGGAEQYF
TRBV7-2,NA,NA,TRBJ2-3,TGTGCCAGCAGCTTTGCGCAAGTTAGGACCACAGATACGCAGTATTTT,CASSFAQVRTTDTQYF
TRBV5-1,NA,NA,TRBJ1-2,TGCGCCAGCAGCTTGACTGGGGTATCCCCGACCTATGGCTACACCTTC,CASSLTGVSPTYGYTF
TRBV20-1,NA,NA,TRBJ2-7,TGCAGTGCTAGCAGCGGAAGCGCCTACGAGCAGTACTTC,CSASSGSAYEQYF
TRBV12-3/TRBV12-4,many,TRBD2,TRBJ2-5,TGTGCCAGCAGTTCCACAACTAGCGGAAAGACCCAGTACTTC,CASSSTTSGKTQYF
TRBV28,many,TRBD2,TRBJ2-1,TGTGCCAGCAGTCCATGGACTAGCGGGAGCCCCACCTATGAGCAGTTCTTC,CASSPWTSGSPTYEQFF
TRBV4-2,few,TRBD2,TRBJ2-7,TGTGCCAGCAGCTCCGGGACTAGCGGTTACTCCTACGAGCAGTACTTC,CASSSGTSGYSYEQYF
TRBV25-1,many,NA,TRBJ1-2,TGTGCCAGCAGTGTGAATAGGGAGTACAAGTTATATGGCTACACCTTC,CASSVNREYKLYGYTF
TRBV15,many,NA,TRBJ2-7,TGTGCCACCAGCCCAGCGCTGGGTTTAAAGCAGTACTTC,CATSPALGLKQYF
TRBV7-9,few,NA,TRBJ2-6,TGTGCCAGCAGCTTTGGCAGGCCCTCTGGGGCCAACGTCCTGACTTTC,CASSFGRPSGANVLTF
TRBV29-1,many,NA,TRBJ1-1,TGCAGCGTTGAGAAGGGTGAAGCTTTCTTT,CSVEKGEAFF
TRBV11-2,NA,NA,TRBJ2-7,TGTGCCAGCAGCCTCAGGAGGGCGGGAATTGCCTACGAGCAGTACTTC,CASSLRRAGIAYEQYF
TRBV29-1,many,TRBD2,TRBJ2-1,TGCAGCGTTGAAGGTCTAGCGGGAGAAAATGAGCAGTTCTTC,CSVEGLAGENEQFF
TRBV4-1,NA,TRBD2,TRBJ2-1,TGCGCCAGCAGCCAAGAGGGGAGACTAGCGGGAGTCTACAATGAGCAGTTCTTC,CASSQEGRLAGVYNEQFF
TRBV29-1,few,NA,TRBJ2-3,TGCAGCGTTGGGGTCCCCCCGGGGGGCACAGATACGCAGTATTTT,CSVGVPPGGTDTQYF
TRBV20-1,NA,TRBD2,TRBJ2-2,TGCAGTGCCCTGACTAGCGGGAGAGTCGGGGAGCTGTTTTTT,CSALTSGRVGELFF
TRBV12-3/TRBV12-4,few,TRBD1,TRBJ1-1,TGTGCCAGCAGTTCTCCCGGGACAGGGAACACTGAAGCTTTCTTT,CASSSPGTGNTEAFF
TRBV20-1,NA,NA,TRBJ2-7,TGCAGTGCTAGAGGTCCTAGCTCCTACGAGCAGTACTTC,CSARGPSSYEQYF
TRBV6-1,few,NA,TRBJ2-2,TGTGCCAGCAGCCCCCTTGGCACCGGGGAGCTGTTTTTT,CASSPLGTGELFF
TRBV6-4,NA,NA,TRBJ2-3,TGTGCCAGCAGTGTGGAAGCGGAGGACACAGATACGCAGTATTTT,CASSVEAEDTDTQYF
TRBV24-1,few,NA,TRBJ1-1,TGTGCCACCGCCAGCGGGGCGTGGGACACTGAAGCTTTCTTT,CATASGAWDTEAFF
TRBV5-5,NA,TRBD1,TRBJ1-5,TGTGCCAGCAGCACGACAGGGTACAATCAGCCCCAGCATTTT,CASSTTGYNQPQHF
TRBV5-1,many,TRBD2,TRBJ2-3,TGCGCCAGCAGCACCCCGGGACTAGCAGACACAGATACGCAGTATTTT,CASSTPGLADTDTQYF
TRBV29-1,few,NA,TRBJ1-5,TGCAGCGCCCTGAAGAAAGGGAAAAATCAGCCCCAGCATTTT,CSALKKGKNQPQHF
TRBV12-3/TRBV12-4,few,NA,TRBJ2-1,TGTGCCAGCAGTTTAGTAGGTCGGGCGGAAACCCCCTACAATGAGCAGTTCTTC,CASSLVGRAETPYNEQFF
TRBV12-3/TRBV12-4,few,NA,TRBJ2-7,TGTGCCAGCACCACCCCGGCAGGCGAGCAGTACTTC,CASTTPAGEQYF
TRBV27,many,NA,TRBJ2-1,TGTGCCAGCAGTTTAACCTCCTCAGGGGCGGGGTTCTTC,CASSLTSSGAGFF
TRBV15,many,TRBD2,TRBJ2-2,TGTGCCACCAGCGAGAGGAGAGCGGGAGGGACGAACACCGGGGAGCTGTTTTTT,CATSERRAGGTNTGELFF
TRBV19,few,NA,TRBJ2-7,TGTGCCAGTAGTAGGACGACTAGTTACGAGCAGTACTTC,CASSRTTSYEQYF
TRBV29-1,few,TRBD1,TRBJ2-7,TGCAGCGTCACGCGGGGAGACAGGGGTTACGAGCAGTACTTC,CSVTRGDRGYEQYF
TRBV20-1,NA,NA,TRBJ1-5,TGCAGTGCCCGGGTGGGGGGCAGCCAGCCCCAGCATTTT,CSARVGGSQPQHF
TRBV6-5,NA,NA,TRBJ2-1,TGTGCCAGCAGTTCGGATAGCGGCTCCTACAATGAGCAGTTCTTC,CASSSDSGSYNEQFF
TRBV4-3,few,NA,TRBJ2-2,TGCGCCAGCAGCCGACTAACGGGGAGCACCCGGGAGCTGTTTTTT,CASSRLTGSTRELFF